This record looks at one T cell receptor (beta chain) sequence and its context. The data originate from a study of blood T cell repertoires in COVID-19. Study at large: Collection of acute and convalescent COVID-19 samples took place in the United States, Italy and Spain. Nucleic acid was either cDNA or gDNA, and it came from T cells, B-cell-depleted T cells, or PBMCs.

Original analysis: Counts of nucleated cells, estimated from reference gene primer amplification, were obtained. Clones were sequenced by immunoSEQ multiplex PCR, and TCRdb holds only the in-frame ones, with some missing. Clone size and the V and J calls come from that table; the DNA yielded D and trimming. The sample lists 230,000 or so clones, roughly 84% occurring once. The CDR3 runs 13 residues. The V gene lost 10 bases and the J gene lost 5 bases, with 15 bases spanning the gap. CDR1 is SEHNR, CDR2 FQNEAQ, per germline (reference sequence). The receptor comes from a man in his forties with active or convalescent COVID-19. V gene TRBV7-9 combines with J gene TRBJ2-1, with D maybe TRBD1 (6 bases). The sequencing sample was made of peripheral blood. This CDR3 reads CATGVRLNNEQFF. The CDR3 bases are TGTGCCACAGGGGTTCGTTTAAACAATGAGCAGTTCTTC.